This T cell receptor beta chain was recovered during a study of T-cell reconstitution after alpha-beta-depleted transplantation in children. The study, taken as a whole, reports: Some patients owed their high day-60 TCRbeta diversity to surviving recipient T cells and thymic progenitors. Newly produced T cells mostly accounted for T-cell counts and diversity one year post-transplant.

Germline assignment: CDR1 SGHDT and CDR2 YYEEEE. CDR3 length: 15 residues. V lost 1 base and J 4 bases, leaving 14 bases between the germline ends. As it was prepared, the TCRbeta library received unique molecular identifiers. TCRdb processed the PCR reads anew with MiXCR; each CDR3 protein has one entry. The table includes over 100,000 distinct CDR3 sequences, less than 6% detected once. Concerning this clonotype itself: Its antigen is currently unknown.

The sequencing used PBMCs, mostly from graft donor cells, collected 60 days after TCRalphabeta/CD19-depleted stem cell transplant. The V call is TRBV5-6, the J call TRBJ1-2; D might be TRBD1 (5 bases). This clonotype originated in a female patient younger than 10 who had a stem cell transplant for Fanconi anemia, so the T cells may come from the graft donor. DNA for the CDR3: TGTGCCAGCAGCTTGAACGGGGGGTCCGCCTATGGCTACACCTTC. Translation gives CASSLNGGSAYGYTF.